A selection of T cell receptor beta chains follows, all from one sample in a study of blood T cell repertoires in COVID-19. TCRdb's table, derived via immunoSEQ multiplex PCR, lists solely in-frame clones and lacks some. This sample has 67,000 or so clones, with about 80% found just once. Sequencing was done on a sample of peripheral blood. The receptors stem from a man between 65 and 79 years old with acute or convalescent COVID-19. Both conserved end residues are trimmed from each CDR3. The order of the fields is J gene, V gene, CDR3 protein.

j_call: TRBJ1-2
v_call: TRBV2
cdr3_aa: ASTREGKGYT

j_call: TRBJ2-3
v_call: TRBV19
cdr3_aa: ASSRNRGVADTQY

j_call: TRBJ2-3
v_call: TRBV7-7
cdr3_aa: ASSSNTDTQY

j_call: TRBJ2-1
v_call: TRBV15
cdr3_aa: ATSRGGLVGEQF

j_call: TRBJ2-7
v_call: TRBV6-4
cdr3_aa: ASSGQERSYEQY

j_call: TRBJ1-1
v_call: TRBV11-2
cdr3_aa: ASSKDRVNTEAF

j_call: TRBJ2-2
v_call: TRBV9
cdr3_aa: ASSVVTGGDTGELF

j_call: TRBJ2-3
v_call: TRBV18
cdr3_aa: ASSVRDTSTDTQY

j_call: TRBJ1-2
v_call: TRBV7-2
cdr3_aa: ASSQDRYDGYT

j_call: TRBJ2-1
v_call: TRBV21-1
cdr3_aa: ASSNSGRASNEQF